These 25 T cell receptor beta chains were sequenced from one sample in a study of T cell responses to AZD1222 COVID-19 vaccine (dated by TCRdb to the early 2020s). The meaning of the sample's time point label: sample from adult after SARS-CoV-2 infection, after symptom onset. The library was built by means of the immunoSEQ multiplex PCR assay. TCRdb obtained this table from immuneACCESS and retained in-frame rearrangements with V and J assigned. These tables miss some clones; where compared with another copy, unresolved V genes account for less than half of the shortfall, and the remainder is unexplained. Here the sample has about 150,000 clones; 80% to 90% occur a single time. Approximately 7% of the sample goes to the ten largest clones. The sample consisted of peripheral blood, taken after recovery from COVID-19. These receptors came from an adult who had recovered from COVID-19.

The CDR3 here is CASSQPSGDYEQYF. CDR3 coding DNA: TGTGCCAGCAGCCAGCCATCGGGAGACTACGAGCAGTACTTC. The gene calls are TRBV11-3 and TRBJ2-7, with D tentatively TRBD2 (6 bases). Germline V gene sequence: CDR1 SGHNT, CDR2 YENEEA. The ends were cut back, 5 bases at V and 3 bases at J, with 14 bases in the middle. The CDR3 spans 14 residues.

This chain's CDR3 is CASSPYRDTSSYEQYF. Written as DNA, the CDR3 is TGTGCCAGCTCACCGTATCGGGACACTAGCTCCTACGAGCAGTACTTC. This chain joins TRBV18 and TRBJ2-7; TRBD1 is a possible D gene (6 bases). Germline loops: CDR1 KGHSH, CDR2 LQKENI. CDR3 size: 16 residues. V lost 3 bases and J lost 0, with 15 bases in between.

A single count supports this clone. CDR3 loop: CASSGEMWAKNIQYF. As DNA, the CDR3 is TGTGCCAGCAGTGGAGAAATGTGGGCCAAAAACATTCAGTACTTC. The V gene is TRBV2, the J gene TRBJ2-4; D is ambiguous. Germline V gives CDR1 SNHLY, CDR2 FYNNEI. V was clipped by 4 bases and J by 1 base, with 11 bases between them. The CDR3 length is 15 residues.

The chain has TRBV5-5 and TRBJ1-2, with D unresolved. V gave up 0 bases and J gave up 3 bases, with 6 bases separating them. In germline, CDR1 is SGHKS, CDR2 YYEKEE (reference sequence). The CDR3 is made up of 13 amino acids. In DNA form, the CDR3 reads TGTGCCAGCAGCTTGGAGACGGACTATGGCTACACCTTC. Translation: CASSLETDYGYTF.

Notes on this clone: A junction end diverges from the germline sequence, so it may reflect a read error. The chain is built from TRBV6-5 and TRBJ1-1; unclear D gene. The CDR3 has 11 amino acids. In germline, CDR1 is MNHEY, CDR2 SVGAGI. The CDR3 sequence: CASTTPGGLNF. The CDR3 DNA follows: TGTGCCAGCACCACCCCAGGAGGTCTTAACTTT.

The V gene is TRBV3-1 (or the pseudogene TRBV3-2), the J gene TRBJ2-7, with D hard to call. Germline CDR1 LGHDT, CDR2 YNNKEL (reference sequence). This CDR3 has 14 residues. Trimming stripped 6 bases from V and 0 bases from J, with 12 bases between. The CDR3 nucleotides read TGTGCCAGCAGTACTACTTGGAGCTCCTACGAGCAGTACTTC. Encoded protein: CASSTTWSSYEQYF.

The chain couples TRBV11-2 to TRBJ2-7, with a weak D call TRBD1 (6 bases). CDR1 is SGHAT, CDR2 FQNNGV, per germline. V was cut by 5 bases and J by 4 bases, with 15 bases left in between. The CDR3 covers 14 residues. CDR3 protein: CASSAFGTLYEQYF. CDR3 nucleotides: TGTGCCAGCAGCGCATTCGGGACACTTTACGAGCAGTACTTC.

The chain employs TRBV4-2 and TRBJ2-7, with 7 bases identical to TRBD1. The CDR3 is 13 amino acids. Germline V lookup: CDR1 LGHNA, CDR2 YNFKEQ. Trimming took 6 bases from V and 3 from J; bases not matched to a gene: 5. As DNA, the CDR3 is TGTGCCAGCAGTACGGGACAGCTCTACGAGCAGTACTTC. Translation: CASSTGQLYEQYF.

The chain carries TRBV19 and TRBJ1-2, with D tentatively TRBD1 (5 bases). Trimming removed 1 base from V and 5 bases from J, with 5 bases in between. Germline V gene data show CDR1 as LNHDA and CDR2 as SQIVND (reference sequence). This CDR3 is built from 12 residues. This CDR3 is CASSIGQYGYTF. Written as DNA, the CDR3 is TGTGCCAGTAGTATAGGACAGTATGGCTACACCTTC.

The chain recombines TRBV19 with TRBJ1-2; 7 nucleotides match TRBD1. V shed 5 bases, J shed 2 bases, and the junction held 8 bases outside the gene matches. This CDR3 is built from 15 residues. Germline values: CDR1 LNHDA, CDR2 SQIVND (reference sequence). The CDR3 DNA follows: TGTGCCAGTAGTCGGGACAGCGGCCCGAACTATGGCTACACCTTC. As protein: CASSRDSGPNYGYTF.

The genes are TRBV10-3 and TRBJ1-5, with TRBD1 identical over 10 bases. The CDR3 contains 12 residues. V gave up 9 bases and J gave up 5 bases; unmatched junction bases: 1. CDR1 is ENHRY, CDR2 SYGVKD, per germline. The CDR3 reads CAIGTGDQPQHF. As DNA, the CDR3 is TGTGCCATTGGGACAGGGGATCAGCCCCAGCATTTT.

The V and J genes are TRBV5-4 and TRBJ2-6; D is ambiguous. V was clipped by 2 bases and J by 4 bases, with 7 bases between them. From germline, CDR1 is SGHNT and CDR2 YYREEE (reference sequence). This CDR3 has 14 residues. The CDR3, as DNA: TGTGCCAGCAGCTTAGATGCCGGGGCCAACGTCCTGACTTTC. It translates to CASSLDAGANVLTF.

V usage is TRBV15 and J usage is TRBJ2-3; TRBD1 might be the D (5 bases). Between the trimmed V and J ends, which lost 4 bases and 2 bases, there was a span of 13 bases. The CDR3 loop spans 15 amino acids. Looked up from germline, CDR1 is LNHNV and CDR2 is YYDKDF (reference sequence). CDR3 DNA: TGTGCCACCAGCACTACAGGAAGCCCCACAGATACGCAGTATTTT. Its protein product is CATSTTGSPTDTQYF.

The chain links TRBV5-1 to TRBJ1-1; perhaps TRBD1 as D (5 bases). Germline loops: CDR1 SGHRS, CDR2 YFSETQ. Trimming removed 4 bases from V and 6 bases from J, with 19 bases in between. This CDR3 spans 15 amino acids. CDR3 nucleotides: TGCGCCAGCAGCGGCTTCGGGGAGGGGAGGGCTGAAGCTTTCTTT. It encodes CASSGFGEGRAEAFF.

The chain uses TRBV28 and TRBJ1-5; maybe TRBD1 (5 bases). Germline V lookup: CDR1 MDHEN, CDR2 SYDVKM. With 8 bases removed from V and 1 base from J, the gap between germline ends came to 9 bases. The CDR3 totals 13 residues. CDR3 sequence: CASLRDSNQPQHF. DNA for the CDR3: TGTGCCAGCCTCCGGGACAGCAATCAGCCCCAGCATTTT.

This rearrangement joins TRBV29-1 to TRBJ2-4, with 11 positions matching TRBD1. This CDR3 is 16 amino acids long. The germline CDR1 and CDR2 sequences are SQVTM and ANQGSEA. With V trimmed by 4 bases and J by 8 bases, 13 bases remained unmatched. The CDR3 sequence: CSVGLAGTGGAYIQYF. In DNA form, the CDR3 reads TGCAGCGTTGGGCTAGCCGGGACAGGGGGAGCGTACATTCAGTACTTC.

The chain is built from TRBV11-1 and TRBJ1-1; possible D gene TRBD1, 5 bases. The V gene lost 4 bases and the J gene lost 0 bases, with 6 bases spanning the gap. The V gene's germline CDR1 is SGHAT and CDR2 FQDESV (reference sequence). This CDR3 spans 13 amino acids. CDR3 DNA sequence: TGTGCCAGCAGCTGGGGGATGAACACTGAAGCTTTCTTT. Its translation is CASSWGMNTEAFF.

The chain has TRBV4-2 and TRBJ2-7; unclear D gene. CDR1 is LGHNA, CDR2 YNFKEQ, per germline. Trimming left V 3 bases short and J 3 bases short, with 21 bases between. This CDR3 has 17 residues. The CDR3 sequence: CASSHPRGSLGLYEQYF. The CDR3 nucleotides are TGTGCCAGCAGCCACCCAAGAGGCAGCCTGGGTCTCTACGAGCAGTACTTC.

This clone was detected only once. The CDR3 region is CASSLEGAPFLNEQFF. Here the CDR3 DNA reads TGCGCCAGCAGCTTGGAAGGGGCTCCCTTCCTCAATGAGCAGTTCTTC. The J gene is TRBJ2-1, the V gene TRBV5-1; perhaps TRBD1 as D (5 bases). Trimming took 0 bases from V and 6 from J, leaving 16 bases between them. The CDR3 sequence is 16 residues long. The germline gives CDR1 SGHRS, CDR2 YFSETQ. Full variable domain (missing parts from reference TRBV5-1 and TRBJ2-1): KAGVTQTPRYLIKTRGQQVTLSCSPISGHRSVSWYQQTPGQGLQFLFEYFSETQRNKGNFPGRFSGRQFSNSRSEMNVSTLELGDSALYLCASSLEGAPFLNEQFFGPGTRLTVL.

This rearrangement joins TRBV11-2 to TRBJ2-1; 12 bases match TRBD2. The germline V gene has CDR1 SGHAT and CDR2 FQNNGV. This CDR3 contains 19 residues. J gave up 3 bases and V 1 base, and 10 bases lay outside the gene matches. The CDR3 spells CASSLVLAGGLRGYNEQFF. As DNA, the CDR3 is TGTGCCAGCAGCTTAGTTCTAGCGGGAGGGCTCCGGGGCTACAATGAGCAGTTCTTC.

V and J are TRBV19 and TRBJ1-1; D perhaps matches TRBD1 (5 bases). V lost 0 bases and J 11 bases, leaving 10 bases between the germline ends. The CDR3 is 12 residues long. Germline V lookup: CDR1 LNHDA, CDR2 SQIVND (reference sequence). The CDR3 DNA reads as TGTGCCAGTAGTATAGACGGGGGTGTTGCTTTCTTT. This translates into CASSIDGGVAFF.

V usage is TRBV27 and J usage is TRBJ1-2; 9 bases are shared with TRBD1. The CDR3 totals 15 residues. Germline lookup yields CDR1 MNHEY and CDR2 SMNVEV (reference sequence). J was trimmed by 4 bases and V by 5 bases; bases with no gene match: 8. The CDR3, as DNA: TGTGCCAGCAGTCAACTCACAGGGGGCGTCTATGGCTACACCTTC. Its protein product is CASSQLTGGVYGYTF.

The rearrangement links TRBV4-1 to TRBJ1-6; 9 nucleotides line up with TRBD1. The CDR3 totals 17 residues. Losses at the gene ends were 2 bases for V and 6 bases for J; bases not matched to a gene: 8. Germline values: CDR1 MGHRA, CDR2 YSYEKL. CDR3 in DNA: TGCGCCAGCAGCCAATTTCCACAGGGGGCGGGTAATTCACCCCTCCACTTT. It translates to CASSQFPQGAGNSPLHF.

The chain is built from TRBV27 and TRBJ1-1, with unresolved D. Per the germline V gene, CDR1 is MNHEY and CDR2 is SMNVEV (reference sequence). V lost 4 bases and J lost 6, with 15 bases in between. This CDR3 spans 14 amino acids. The CDR3 region has the DNA TGTGCCAGCAGTTGGGGAGGGAGTCGGGCTGAAGCTTTCTTT. Translation gives CASSWGGSRAEAFF.

The chain recombines TRBV3-1 (or the pseudogene TRBV3-2) with TRBJ1-1; unclear D gene. The CDR3 loop spans 14 amino acids. CDR1 and CDR2 from the germline V gene are LGHDT and YNNKEL (reference sequence). V was trimmed by 5 bases and J by 0 bases, leaving 10 bases between them. DNA of the CDR3: TGTGCCAGCAGCGTCCCTAATATGAACACTGAAGCTTTCTTT. This translates into CASSVPNMNTEAFF.